These 20 T cell receptor beta chains share one sample of origin, sequenced in a study of T cell responses to AZD1222 COVID-19 vaccine. Clones were read by immunoSEQ multiplex PCR, and TCRdb kept only the in-frame ones, dropping some. The table shows around 110,000 clones, with around 92% occurring only once. This material consisted of peripheral blood, taken 28 days after the second AZD1222 dose. The receptors stem from an adult who received the AZD1222 COVID-19 vaccine.

The chain uses TRBV9 and TRBJ2-7; 10 bases align to TRBD1. Germline V gene lookup returns CDR1 SGDLS and CDR2 YYNGEE. V lost 2 bases to trimming and J lost 5 bases; unmatched junction nucleotides: 7. CDR3 length: 15 amino acids. CDR3 region: CASSVTGTGDHEQYF. In nucleotides, the CDR3 is TGTGCCAGCAGCGTCACCGGGACAGGGGATCACGAGCAGTACTTC.

V usage is TRBV28 and J usage is TRBJ2-7; TRBD2 is a possible D gene (6 bases). The V gene lost 5 bases and the J gene lost 3 bases, with 23 bases spanning the gap. This CDR3 is 17 amino acids long. Germline V gene sequence: CDR1 MDHEN, CDR2 SYDVKM. The CDR3 protein is CASSPSLGGGWIYEQYF. The CDR3 DNA reads as TGTGCCAGCAGTCCGAGCCTCGGTGGGGGGTGGATCTACGAGCAGTACTTC.

The chain couples TRBV28 to TRBJ1-2; unclear D gene. Trimming cost V 5 bases and J 8 bases, with 21 bases left between them. Germline CDR1 MDHEN, CDR2 SYDVKM. The CDR3 is 15 amino acids. CDR3 DNA: TGTGCCAGCAGTACGCCCTTTTTTGGGGATAAAGGCTACACCTTC. This sequence encodes CASSTPFFGDKGYTF.

J is TRBJ2-7 and V is TRBV7-8, with D uncertain. This CDR3 is built from 13 residues. V lost 1 base and J 5 bases, leaving 9 bases between the germline ends. Germline V CDR1 and CDR2: SGHVS, FQNEAQ. CDR3 loop: CASSLEGWNEQYF. For the CDR3, the DNA is TGTGCCAGCAGCTTAGAGGGCTGGAACGAGCAGTACTTC.

This sequence joins TRBV28 and TRBJ1-2; unclear D gene. Germline CDR1 is MDHEN and CDR2 is SYDVKM. The CDR3 spans 12 residues. V dropped 1 base and J dropped 2 bases, with 2 bases sitting between them. In nucleotides, the CDR3 is TGTGCCAGCAGTTTATCAAACTATGGCTACACCTTC. Its protein is CASSLSNYGYTF.

V is TRBV7-9 and J is TRBJ1-3; D not certain. Germline V gene sequence: CDR1 SEHNR, CDR2 FQNEAQ (reference sequence). V dropped 2 bases and J dropped 1 base, with 9 bases sitting between them. The CDR3 extends over 15 amino acids. The CDR3 is CASSLPRESGNTIYF. CDR3 in DNA: TGTGCCAGCAGCTTACCGAGGGAATCTGGAAACACCATATATTTT.

The rearrangement joins TRBV2 to TRBJ1-4; tentatively, D is TRBD1 (6 bases). Germline loops: CDR1 SNHLY, CDR2 FYNNEI. V lost 1 base to trimming and J lost 7 bases, with 13 bases between them. The CDR3 extends over 15 amino acids. The CDR3 DNA follows: TGTGCCAGCAGTGAAGTGGAGACCAGGGGTGAAAAACTGTTTTTT. As protein: CASSEVETRGEKLFF.

V gene TRBV7-6 combines with J gene TRBJ2-7, with a weak D call TRBD1 (5 bases). The germline gives CDR1 SGHVS, CDR2 FNYEAQ. CDR3 length: 15 residues. V was pared by 5 bases and J by 4 bases, with 18 bases between. CDR3 coding DNA: TGTGCCAGCAGCCCCCAGGGCAGGGCAGGGTACGAGCAGTACTTC. This translates into CASSPQGRAGYEQYF.

The genes are TRBV3-1 (or the pseudogene TRBV3-2) and TRBJ1-2; no definite D call. V was clipped by 0 bases and J by 6 bases, with 8 bases between them. Germline CDR1 LGHDT, CDR2 YNNKEL (reference sequence). The CDR3 is 13 amino acids. CDR3 amino acids: CASSQDQANGYTF. The DNA of the CDR3 is TGTGCCAGCAGCCAAGACCAGGCAAATGGCTACACCTTC.

A few counts support this clone. The CDR3 DNA reads as TGTGCCAGCAGCGCCCGGGACACCCTGGGGAACACTGAAGCTTTCTTT. Translating gives CASSARDTLGNTEAFF. V and J are TRBV9 and TRBJ1-1; possibly TRBD1 for D (6 bases). There are 16 residues in the CDR3. Deletions cut 3 bases from V and 1 base from J, with 16 bases between. Germline V gene data show CDR1 as SGDLS and CDR2 as YYNGEE.

This rearrangement joins TRBV7-9 to TRBJ2-3; D perhaps matches TRBD2 (6 bases). V lost 3 bases and J 0 bases, leaving 16 bases between the germline ends. This CDR3 comprises 17 residues. Germline assignment: CDR1 SEHNR and CDR2 FQNEAQ (reference sequence). The CDR3 DNA reads TGTGCCAGCAGCTTGGGGACCGGGGGTAGTAGCACAGATACGCAGTATTTT. This encodes CASSLGTGGSSTDTQYF.

This clone was seen only once. The J gene is TRBJ1-3, the V gene TRBV30; D unclear. With 0 bases removed from V and 4 bases from J, the gap between germline ends came to 13 bases. Germline loops: CDR1 GTSNPN, CDR2 SVGIG (reference sequence). The CDR3 runs to 15 residues. In nucleotides, the CDR3 is TGTGCCTGGAGTGTAAGGTCCGGGGTGGGAAACACCATATATTTT. This codes for CAWSVRSGVGNTIYF.

In this sample, this clone turned up once. The rearrangement uses TRBV4-3 and TRBJ2-3; D gene uncertain. Trimming removed 0 bases at V and 4 bases at J, with 5 bases between. The CDR3 consists of 13 residues. Germline V gene lookup returns CDR1 LGHNA and CDR2 YSLEER. The CDR3 coding sequence is TGCGCCAGCAGCCAAGAACTGCCAGATACGCAGTATTTT. Translating gives CASSQELPDTQYF.

The rearrangement uses TRBV6-5 and TRBJ1-1; maybe TRBD1 (6 bases). CDR1 MNHEY and CDR2 SVGAGI come from the germline V gene. V dropped 5 bases and J dropped 5 bases, with 18 bases sitting between them. This CDR3 has 15 amino acids. CDR3 nucleotide sequence: TGTGCCAGCAGTCCCACAGGGAGGGTGGGGACTGAAGCTTTCTTT. Residues: CASSPTGRVGTEAFF.

V usage is TRBV7-3 and J usage is TRBJ2-2, with 7 bases identical to TRBD1. The V and J ends lost 4 bases and 7 bases, in that order; junction bases with no gene match: 9. CDR3 length: 15 amino acids. The V gene's germline CDR1 is SGHTA and CDR2 FQGTGA. The CDR3, as DNA: TGTGCCAGCAGCTCTACAGGGGCCCGCGGCGGGGAGCTGTTTTTT. Protein sequence: CASSSTGARGGELFF.

This clone was counted a few times. The chain uses TRBV5-6 and TRBJ1-1; D uncertain. From germline, CDR1 is SGHDT and CDR2 YYEEEE. Deletions cut 4 bases from V and 3 bases from J, with 13 bases between. The length of the CDR3 is 14 residues. The CDR3 DNA is TGTGCCAGCAGCGGGCCACCGGCGTACACTGAAGCTTTCTTT. Protein sequence: CASSGPPAYTEAFF.

The table lists this clone with a count of one. The chain employs TRBV9 and TRBJ1-1; D uncertain. Germline values: CDR1 SGDLS, CDR2 YYNGEE. Trimming pared 4 bases from V and 1 base from J, leaving 11 bases between. The CDR3 has 14 residues. As DNA, the CDR3 is TGTGCCAGCAGCCCTACGGGCCCGAACACTGAAGCTTTCTTT. Amino acids: CASSPTGPNTEAFF.

This chain connects TRBV27 to TRBJ2-2, with 7 bases identical to TRBD1. Trimming cost V 6 bases and J 0 bases; bases outside gene matches: 4. The germline CDR1 and CDR2 sequences are MNHEY and SMNVEV (reference sequence). This CDR3 is built from 15 residues. The CDR3 is CASRQDRTNTGELFF. In DNA, the CDR3 is TGTGCCAGCAGACAGGACAGGACGAACACCGGGGAGCTGTTTTTT.

This chain joins TRBV7-9 and TRBJ1-1; D remains ambiguous. CDR3 length equals 11 residues. CDR1 is SEHNR, CDR2 FQNEAQ, per germline (reference sequence). The V end lost 2 bases, the J end lost 2 bases, and 0 bases lay between the germline ends. The CDR3 here is CASSLNTEAFF. Written as DNA, the CDR3 is TGTGCCAGCAGCTTAAACACTGAAGCTTTCTTT. Full variable domain (missing parts from reference TRBV7-9 and TRBJ1-1): DTGVSQNPRHKITKRGQNVTFRCDPISEHNRLYWYRQTLGQGPEFLTYFQNEAQLEKSRLLSDRFSAERPKGSFSTLEIQRTEQGDSAMYLCASSLNTEAFFGQGTRLTVV.

This clone was counted once. The chain joins TRBV7-8 to TRBJ1-3, with D uncertain. This CDR3 region has 15 residues. V lost 2 bases, J lost 0 bases, and 8 bases lay in between. CDR1 is SGHVS, CDR2 FQNEAQ, per germline. The CDR3 nucleotides are TGTGCCAGCAGCTTAAGGGCCACCTCTGGAAACACCATATATTTT. Amino acids: CASSLRATSGNTIYF.